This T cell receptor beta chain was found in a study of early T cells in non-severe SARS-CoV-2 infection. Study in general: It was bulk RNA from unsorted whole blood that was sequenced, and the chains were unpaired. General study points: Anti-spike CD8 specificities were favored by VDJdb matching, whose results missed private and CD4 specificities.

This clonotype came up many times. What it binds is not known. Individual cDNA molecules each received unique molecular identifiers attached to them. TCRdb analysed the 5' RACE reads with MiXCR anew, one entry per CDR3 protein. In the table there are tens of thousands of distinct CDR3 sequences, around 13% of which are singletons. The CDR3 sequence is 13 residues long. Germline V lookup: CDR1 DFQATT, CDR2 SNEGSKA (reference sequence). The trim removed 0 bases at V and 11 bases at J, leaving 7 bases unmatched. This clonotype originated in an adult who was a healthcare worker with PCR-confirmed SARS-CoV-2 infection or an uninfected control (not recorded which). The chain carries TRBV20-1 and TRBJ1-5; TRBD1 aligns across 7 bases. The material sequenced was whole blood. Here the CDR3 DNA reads TGCAGTGCTAGAGAAGACAGGGTTGTGGCCCAGCATTTT. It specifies CSAREDRVVAQHF.